This entry lists 8 T cell receptor beta chains sequenced from one sample in a study of neurological immune-mediated disorders. TCRdb re-called the 5' RACE reads through MiXCR, storing one row per CDR3 protein. This table has about 58,000 distinct CDR3 sequences, approximately 3.1% appearing once. Sequencing was carried out using PBMCs. The receptors shown here come from a woman aged 60-70 years with multiple sclerosis.

This clonotype was recorded at least ten times. The chain couples TRBV20-1 to TRBJ2-1; 10 bases map to TRBD2. The germline V gene encodes CDR1 DFQATT and CDR2 SNEGSKA (reference sequence). The CDR3 contains 15 residues. J was trimmed by 9 bases and V by 5 bases; bases with no gene match: 13. The CDR3 nucleotides read TGCAGTGCTCGACAGGGTAGCGGGAGGAGTAGTGAGCAGTTCTTC. This encodes CSARQGSGRSSEQFF.

In this sample, this clonotype turned up many times. The rearrangement joins TRBV20-1 to TRBJ2-7, with a tentative D call TRBD2 (5 bases). Germline CDR1 and CDR2: DFQATT and SNEGSKA (reference sequence). This CDR3 spans 12 amino acids. With 5 bases removed from V and 2 bases from J, the gap between germline ends came to 10 bases. DNA for the CDR3: TGCAGTGCTGAGGGCCGTACCTACGAGCAGTACTTC. This sequence encodes CSAEGRTYEQYF.

This clonotype came up many times. The rearrangement uses TRBV7-8 and TRBJ2-5; unclear D gene. Germline-derived CDR1 and CDR2 are SGHVS and FQNEAQ. Trimming pared 5 bases from V and 2 bases from J, leaving 15 bases between. The CDR3 is 15 amino acids. This chain's CDR3 is CASSRQPVAQETQYF. CDR3 DNA sequence: TGTGCCAGCAGCCGACAACCCGTTGCTCAAGAGACCCAGTACTTC.

This clonotype occurred many times. The J gene is TRBJ1-1, the V gene TRBV7-2; TRBD1 matches at 10 bases. The CDR3 sequence is 16 residues long. CDR1 is SGHTA and CDR2 is FQGNSA in the germline V gene. V lost 3 bases, J lost 3 bases, and 7 bases stayed unmatched. The CDR3 sequence is CASSFRTGGRDTEAFF. In DNA form, the CDR3 reads TGTGCCAGCAGCTTCCGGACAGGGGGGCGAGACACTGAAGCTTTCTTT.

This clonotype was detected many times. This rearrangement joins TRBV4-2 to TRBJ2-2; D is ambiguous. Per the germline V gene, CDR1 is LGHNA and CDR2 is YNFKEQ. The CDR3 runs to 14 residues. The V gene lost 0 bases and the J gene lost 8 bases, with 10 bases spanning the gap. CDR3 loop: CASSQDRAEGELFF. The CDR3 nucleotides read TGTGCCAGCAGCCAAGATAGGGCAGAGGGGGAGCTGTTTTTT.

This clonotype has at least ten counts. This chain links TRBV28 with TRBJ1-2, with TRBD1 identical over 7 bases. Germline loops: CDR1 MDHEN, CDR2 SYDVKM. The V gene end was trimmed by 3 bases and the J gene end by 2 bases; junction bases not matched to a gene: 18. CDR3 size: 19 residues. The CDR3 sequence: CASSFGKWDSAITNYGYTF. As DNA, the CDR3 is TGTGCCAGCAGTTTCGGGAAGTGGGACAGCGCAATTACCAACTATGGCTACACCTTC.

This clonotype was seen repeatedly, ten times or more. The rearrangement uses TRBV29-1 and TRBJ1-6; 8 bases map to TRBD1. V lost 6 bases to trimming and J lost 10 bases; unmatched junction nucleotides: 11. The CDR3 sequence is 14 residues long. The germline V gene encodes CDR1 SQVTM and CDR2 ANQGSEA. Here the CDR3 reads CSVETGDSASPLHF. The CDR3 bases are TGCAGCGTCGAGACAGGGGATTCGGCGTCACCCCTCCACTTT.

This clonotype was detected ten times or more. The J gene is TRBJ2-1, the V gene TRBV7-9; D is perhaps TRBD2 (6 bases). V was trimmed by 3 bases and J by 6 bases, leaving 15 bases between them. This CDR3 has 15 amino acids. From germline, CDR1 is SEHNR and CDR2 FQNEAQ (reference sequence). In DNA form, the CDR3 reads TGTGCCAGCAGCTTCGTGAATAGCGGAAGCAATGAGCAGTTCTTC. Protein: CASSFVNSGSNEQFF. The whole variable domain, remainder taken from reference TRBV7-9 and TRBJ2-1, is DTGVSQNPRHKITKRGQNVTFRCDPISEHNRLYWYRQTLGQGPEFLTYFQNEAQLEKSRLLSDRFSAERPKGSFSTLEIQRTEQGDSAMYLCASSFVNSGSNEQFFGPGTRLTVL.